This record looks at one T cell receptor beta chain sequence and its context. This entry belongs to a study of blood T cell repertoires in COVID-19. Study as a whole: The United States, Italy and Spain were the sources of the acute and convalescent COVID-19 samples. T cells, B-cell-depleted T cells, or PBMCs supplied cDNA or gDNA.

As processed by the authors: The authors estimated nucleated cell counts from reference gene primer amplification. Sequenced by immunoSEQ multiplex PCR; TCRdb stores in-frame clones only, minus some. Clonal size and the V and J genes are those of that table, whereas D and trimming came from the DNA. The table shows approximately 170,000 clones, with around four fifths occurring only once. The CDR3 consists of 15 residues. Per the germline V gene, CDR1 is SGHTA and CDR2 is FQGNSA. V gave up 1 base and J gave up 2 bases, with 12 bases separating them. V usage is TRBV7-2 and J usage is TRBJ2-7, with a tentative D call TRBD2 (7 bases). The sample taken for sequencing was peripheral blood. The TCR was taken from a woman of 80 years or more with acute or convalescent COVID-19. CDR3 sequence (DNA): TGTGCCAGCAGCTTAGGGGGGGGCGCCCCCTACGAGCAGTACTTC. This translates into CASSLGGGAPYEQYF.